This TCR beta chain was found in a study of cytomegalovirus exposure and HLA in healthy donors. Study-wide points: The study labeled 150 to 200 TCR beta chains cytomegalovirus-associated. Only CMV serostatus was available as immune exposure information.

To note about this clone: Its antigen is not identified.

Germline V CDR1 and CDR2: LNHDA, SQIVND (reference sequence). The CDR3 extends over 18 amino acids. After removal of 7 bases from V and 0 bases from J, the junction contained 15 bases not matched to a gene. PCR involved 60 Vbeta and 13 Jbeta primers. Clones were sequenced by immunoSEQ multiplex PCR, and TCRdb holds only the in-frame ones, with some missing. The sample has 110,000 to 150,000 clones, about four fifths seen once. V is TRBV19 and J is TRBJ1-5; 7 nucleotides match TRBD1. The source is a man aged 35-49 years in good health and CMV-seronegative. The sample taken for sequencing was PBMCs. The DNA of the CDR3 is TGTGCCAGTAACAAAGGGGTACAGGGGCGTTATAGCAATCAGCCCCAGCATTTT. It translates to CASNKGVQGRYSNQPQHF.